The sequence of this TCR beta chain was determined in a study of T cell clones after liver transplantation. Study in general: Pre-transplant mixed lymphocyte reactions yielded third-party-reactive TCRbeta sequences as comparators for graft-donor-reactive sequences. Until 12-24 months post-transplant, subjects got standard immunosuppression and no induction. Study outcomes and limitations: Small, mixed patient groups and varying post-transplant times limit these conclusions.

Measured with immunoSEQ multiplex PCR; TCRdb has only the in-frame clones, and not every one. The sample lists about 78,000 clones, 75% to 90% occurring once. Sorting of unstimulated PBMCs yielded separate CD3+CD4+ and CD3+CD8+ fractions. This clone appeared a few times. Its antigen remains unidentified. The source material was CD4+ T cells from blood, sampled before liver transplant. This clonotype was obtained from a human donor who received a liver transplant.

CDR3 sequence: CASSRLITTGGGYTF. CDR3 in DNA: TGTGCCAGCAGCCGTCTTATTACGACAGGCGGAGGCTACACCTTC. The chain joins TRBV14 to TRBJ1-2, with D maybe TRBD1 (6 bases). V shed 4 bases and J shed 8 bases, with 20 bases lying between them. Per germline, CDR1 SGHDN and CDR2 FVKESK. The CDR3 has 15 residues.